Listed below are T cell receptor beta chains from one sample, sequenced in a study of T cell responses to AZD1222 COVID-19 vaccine. Repertoires were generated with immunoSEQ multiplex PCR, while TCRdb's copy carries only in-frame clones and drops some. In the table there are 60,000 to 90,000 clones, about nine tenths of which are singletons. Sample: peripheral blood, taken 28 days after the second AZD1222 dose. The source of these receptors is an adult who received the AZD1222 COVID-19 vaccine. The CDR3 runs from the conserved cysteine through the conserved F or W. D genes are given only for firm matches.

J gene | D gene | V gene | CDR3 DNA | CDR3 protein
TRBJ2-2 | - | TRBV9 | TGTGCCAGCAGCACCCGGACCAACACCGGGGAGCTGTTTTTT | CASSTRTNTGELFF
TRBJ2-3 | - | TRBV28 | TGTGCCAGCAGTTCGTCAGGGAGCACAGATACGCAGTATTTT | CASSSSGSTDTQYF
TRBJ1-2 | TRBD1 | TRBV15 | TGTGCCACCAGCAACGACAGGGGCGGTAACTATGGCTACACCTTC | CATSNDRGGNYGYTF
TRBJ1-1 | - | TRBV16 | TGTGCCAGCAGCCGCGGGATGGGGAACACTGAAGCTTTCTTT | CASSRGMGNTEAFF
TRBJ2-3 | TRBD2 | TRBV15 | TGTGCCACCAGCAGAGATAGCGGGGGGGCGGATACGCAGTATTTT | CATSRDSGGADTQYF
TRBJ2-3 | - | TRBV10-2 | TGCGCCAGCAGTGAGGGAACAGATACGCAGTATTTT | CASSEGTDTQYF
TRBJ2-7 | - | TRBV19 | TGTGCCAGTAGGTCAGGGAACGAGCAGTACTTC | CASRSGNEQYF
TRBJ2-2 | TRBD1 | TRBV5-5 | TGTGCCAGCAGCTTGGGGGGACAGCTCACCGGGGAGCTGTTTTTT | CASSLGGQLTGELFF
TRBJ1-4 | TRBD1 | TRBV16 | TGTGCCAGCAGCCGAGGACAGGATCAACTGTTTTTT | CASSRGQDQLFF
TRBJ2-5 | TRBD2 | TRBV19 | TGTGCCAGAACTAGCGGACAAGAGACCCAGTACTTC | CARTSGQETQYF
TRBJ2-5 | - | TRBV19 | TGTGCCAGTAGCTCGCGGTCATCGGGCTCGGAGACCCAGTACTTC | CASSSRSSGSETQYF
TRBJ2-5 | - | TRBV30 | TGTGCCTGGACCCCGGGGAGAGAGACCCAGTACTTC | CAWTPGRETQYF
TRBJ2-5 | TRBD2 | TRBV5-4 | TGTGCCAGCAGCCAGACTAGCGGGGGCGATGAGACCCAGTACTTC | CASSQTSGGDETQYF
TRBJ1-2 | - | TRBV5-5 | TGTGCCAGCAGCTTGGGGACCGGCGGCTACACCTTC | CASSLGTGGYTF
TRBJ1-1 | TRBD1 | TRBV14 | TGTGCCAGCAGCCGACAAACAGGGGGCGGCGGAGCTTTCTTT | CASSRQTGGGGAFF
TRBJ2-2 | - | TRBV27 | TGTGCCAGCTGGTCAGGGTACGGGGAGCTGTTTTTT | CASWSGYGELFF
TRBJ1-4 | - | TRBV27 | TGTGCCAGCAGCTATTACCCCATCCGGAGTGATAATGAAAAACTGTTTTTT | CASSYYPIRSDNEKLFF
TRBJ2-7 | - | TRBV18 | TGTGCCAGCTCACCCCAGGCAGGGACGACCGAGCAGTACTTC | CASSPQAGTTEQYF